This T cell receptor (beta chain) was identified in a study of T cell changes during pregnancy in multiple sclerosis. The protocol was immunoSEQ multiplex PCR, while the TCRdb copy is restricted to in-frame clones and leaves out a portion. This sample yields under 75,000 clones, of which 91% are seen a single time; 2.3% belongs to the top ten. The CDR3 sequence is 14 residues long. The germline V gene encodes CDR1 GTSNPN and CDR2 SVGIG (reference sequence). The J segment lost 1 base and the V segment lost 1 base, leaving 3 bases of the junction unmatched. The V gene is TRBV30, the J gene TRBJ1-2; the match to TRBD1 covers 7 bases. This receptor was taken from a female donor with multiple sclerosis, enrolled in a pregnancy study. The source material was peripheral blood, sampled in the first trimester of pregnancy. The CDR3: CAWSGDRYNYGYTF. CDR3 DNA sequence: TGTGCCTGGAGTGGGGACAGATATAACTATGGCTACACCTTC.